This T cell receptor beta chain was captured by sequencing in a study of regulatory T cells in long-lasting Graves disease. Whole-study results and caveats: Those with persistent Graves' had less TCR diversity than newly diagnosed patients.

The germline gives CDR1 SGHDN, CDR2 FVKESK. The length of the CDR3 is 13 residues. Regarding time point: newly diagnosed GD, antithyroid drugs for less than 3 months. Making the TCR library involved RNA that had been extracted from PBMCs. In its sample, this clonotype was seen many times. Its antigen remains unidentified. The junction and the germline gene differ at one end; a read error may be behind it. Building of the TCR beta libraries involved iRepertoire HTBI primers and Arm-PCR of CDR3 regions. Authors' data handling: Among the samples, roughly 65 TRBV and 14 TRBJ segments were identified. TCRdb ran MiXCR on the multiplex PCR reads and lists one entry per CDR3 protein. TCRdb's processing, not the study's, gives the V and J calls here. The sample has about 440,000 distinct CDR3 sequences, more than 13% seen once. The data also belong to a second study, concerning T cells in Graves' hyperthyroidism and ophthalmopathy.

The sample was peripheral blood mononuclear cells (PBMCs), taken at new diagnosis, from a patient treated with antithyroid drugs. This TCR came from a woman in her 30s with Graves disease. The rearrangement uses TRBV14 and TRBJ1-5; possibly TRBD1 for D (5 bases). The CDR3 reads CASSKDSSQPQHF. The CDR3 region has the DNA TGTGCCAGCAGCAAAGACAGTTCCCAGCCCCAGCATTTT.